This is a list of T cell receptor beta chains from one sample in a study of blood T cell repertoires in COVID-19. Assay used: immunoSEQ multiplex PCR; TCRdb lists only in-frame clones, some missing. The sample shows under 250,000 clones, roughly 85% of them seen only once. Sequenced material: PBMCs or T cells enriched from blood (not recorded which). Receptor source: a woman aged 40 to 49 who had been exposed to COVID-19. Each CDR3 is given with its conserved first and last residue. The D gene is left open where the match is weak. Some rows mark clone size as missing; the rest say once, few, many or name a class of expanded clone.

j_gene	abundance	d_gene	v_gene	CDR3aa	CDR3nt
TRBJ1-6	.	.	TRBV19	CASSIDIGQTINSPLHF	TGTGCCAGTAGTATAGATATTGGACAGACTATTAATTCACCCCTCCACTTT
TRBJ2-3	once	.	TRBV9	CASSVGWGAEDTQYF	TGTGCCAGCAGCGTAGGGTGGGGCGCAGAAGATACGCAGTATTTT
TRBJ1-2	.	TRBD1	TRBV19	CASRIRQGMDGYTF	TGTGCCAGTAGGATACGACAGGGGATGGATGGCTACACCTTC
TRBJ1-1	.	.	TRBV12-3/TRBV12-4	CASSFGGEAFF	TGTGCCAGCAGTTTCGGCGGTGAAGCTTTCTTT
TRBJ1-5	.	TRBD1	TRBV28	CASLSGTGGVSNQPQHF	TGTGCCAGCCTCTCCGGGACAGGGGGGGTTAGCAATCAGCCCCAGCATTTT
TRBJ2-5	.	TRBD2	TRBV5-1	CASFRGTSGETQYF	TGCGCCAGCTTCCGAGGGACTAGCGGGGAGACCCAGTACTTC
TRBJ2-3	once	.	TRBV1	CTSSKAAEADTQYF	TGCACCAGCAGCAAAGCCGCAGAGGCAGATACGCAGTATTTT
TRBJ2-1	.	TRBD2	TRBV19	CASSIQAGGYNEQFF	TGTGCCAGTAGTATACAGGCGGGGGGTTACAATGAGCAGTTCTTC
TRBJ2-1	.	.	TRBV7-2	CASSIRGSDEQFF	TGTGCCAGCAGCATTAGAGGGTCGGATGAGCAGTTCTTC
TRBJ1-1	.	.	TRBV5-1	CASSLGIAGPEAFF	TGCGCCAGCAGCTTGGGAATCGCGGGACCTGAAGCTTTCTTT
TRBJ2-3	.	TRBD2	TRBV2	CASSGRGGEDTQYF	TGTGCCAGCAGTGGACGGGGGGGCGAAGATACGCAGTATTTT
TRBJ2-2	few	TRBD1	TRBV7-6	CASSDQGANTGELFF	TGTGCCAGCAGCGATCAGGGGGCGAACACCGGGGAGCTGTTTTTT
TRBJ2-1	.	.	TRBV7-9	CASSLPGRTGYDNEQFF	TGTGCCAGCAGCCTCCCCGGTAGGACTGGATACGACAATGAGCAGTTCTTC
TRBJ1-1	.	TRBD1	TRBV5-1	CASSKDRGRGNTEAFF	TGCGCCAGCAGCAAGGACAGGGGGCGCGGGAACACTGAAGCTTTCTTT
TRBJ1-2	.	.	TRBV6-6	CASSPRVDPRYGYTF	TGTGCCAGCAGTCCCAGGGTGGACCCGAGATATGGCTACACCTTC
TRBJ2-7	once	.	TRBV29-1	CSVEGTGGYEQYF	TGCAGCGTTGAAGGCACGGGCGGGTACGAGCAGTACTTC
TRBJ2-1	.	.	TRBV19	CASRKDWAGIDQFF	TGTGCCAGTAGGAAGGACTGGGCGGGCATCGATCAGTTCTTC
TRBJ2-2	.	TRBD1	TRBV9	CASSVGQGARTGELFF	TGTGCCAGCAGCGTCGGGCAGGGGGCGAGAACCGGGGAGCTGTTTTTT
TRBJ1-2	.	.	TRBV15	CATSEGPLFGYTF	TGTGCCACCTCGGAGGGGCCCCTCTTTGGCTACACCTTC
TRBJ1-1	.	.	TRBV18	CASSPSTAVAFF	TGTGCCAGCTCACCTTCGACAGCTGTAGCTTTCTTT
TRBJ1-3	.	TRBD1	TRBV4-3	CASSQDQGANTIYF	TGCGCCAGCAGCCAAGACCAGGGGGCAAACACCATATATTTT
TRBJ2-7	.	.	TRBV12-3/TRBV12-4	CASSRDYNEQYF	TGTGCCAGCAGCAGGGATTACAACGAGCAGTACTTC
TRBJ1-4	.	TRBD1	TRBV2	CASNQDREYEKLFF	TGTGCCAGCAACCAGGACAGGGAATACGAAAAACTGTTTTTT
TRBJ1-2	.	.	TRBV2	CASQEGEGHGYTF	TGTGCCAGCCAAGAAGGGGAGGGACATGGCTACACCTTC
TRBJ2-3	.	.	TRBV7-3	CASSLGQSTDTQYF	TGTGCCAGCAGCTTAGGACAGTCCACAGATACGCAGTATTTT
TRBJ1-1	.	.	TRBV5-1	CASSLARAGDTEAFF	TGCGCCAGCAGCTTGGCGAGGGCCGGGGACACTGAAGCTTTCTTT
TRBJ2-7	.	.	TRBV6-1	CASSEELFYEQYF	TGTGCCAGCAGTGAAGAACTCTTCTACGAGCAGTACTTC
TRBJ1-2	.	TRBD1	TRBV19	CASTTGQGGPYGYTF	TGTGCCAGTACCACCGGACAGGGAGGCCCCTATGGCTACACCTTC
TRBJ2-1	.	TRBD2	TRBV13	CASTEGGGPRWEQFF	TGTGCCAGCACCGAAGGCGGGGGGCCGAGGTGGGAGCAGTTCTTC
TRBJ1-4	few	TRBD1	TRBV7-8	CASSYGTGSPRTNEKLFF	TGTGCCAGCAGCTACGGGACAGGGTCTCCGAGGACTAATGAAAAACTGTTTTTT
TRBJ1-1	.	TRBD1	TRBV6-1	CASSEVEGAEAFF	TGTGCCAGCAGTGAAGTGGAGGGGGCCGAAGCTTTCTTT
TRBJ2-7	.	.	TRBV12-3/TRBV12-4	CASSTDSYEQYF	TGTGCCAGCAGCACAGACAGCTACGAGCAGTACTTC
TRBJ2-5	.	TRBD2	TRBV28	CASRTSGGSGETQYF	TGTGCCAGCAGGACTAGCGGGGGGTCGGGGGAGACCCAGTACTTC
TRBJ2-1	.	.	TRBV3-1/TRBV3-2	CASSDRDTFSNEQFF	TGTGCCAGCAGCGACCGGGACACCTTTTCCAATGAGCAGTTCTTC
TRBJ1-5	once	.	TRBV3-1/TRBV3-2	CASSQESYSNQPQHF	TGTGCCAGCAGCCAAGAGAGCTATAGCAATCAGCCCCAGCATTTT
TRBJ2-5	.	TRBD2	TRBV7-9	CASSPRLAGTEETQYF	TGTGCCAGCAGCCCACGACTAGCGGGGACGGAAGAGACCCAGTACTTC
TRBJ1-1	.	.	TRBV3-1/TRBV3-2	CASSQDRGNTEAFF	TGTGCCAGCAGCCAAGATCGGGGGAACACTGAAGCTTTCTTT
TRBJ1-2	.	.	TRBV7-2	CASSLGGQGVGYTF	TGTGCCAGCAGCTTAGGTGGCCAGGGCGTCGGCTACACCTTC
TRBJ1-1	.	TRBD1	TRBV6-1	CASSDKGALNTEAFF	TGTGCCAGCAGTGACAAGGGGGCCTTGAACACTGAAGCTTTCTTT
TRBJ1-6	.	TRBD1	TRBV6-5	CASSPGTVSNSPLHF	TGTGCCAGCAGCCCCGGGACAGTGTCTAATTCACCCCTCCACTTT
TRBJ1-3	.	.	TRBV1	CTSSSGNSGNTIYF	TGCACCAGCAGCTCAGGCAACTCTGGAAACACCATATATTTT
TRBJ1-5	.	TRBD1	TRBV24-1	CATSDRSGEQGNQPQHF	TGTGCCACCAGTGATCGATCGGGGGAACAGGGGAATCAGCCCCAGCATTTT
TRBJ2-2	.	.	TRBV7-9	CASSLDGIGGELFF	TGTGCCAGCAGCTTAGACGGCATCGGGGGGGAGCTGTTTTTT
TRBJ1-2	.	TRBD1	TRBV29-1	CSVVDRGRGGYTF	TGCAGCGTTGTCGACAGGGGGCGTGGAGGCTACACCTTC
TRBJ1-5	many	.	TRBV30	CAWSGGLSNQPQHF	TGTGCCTGGAGTGGGGGACTATCAAATCAGCCCCAGCATTTT
TRBJ1-4	.	.	TRBV9	CASSVEPQGAKLFF	TGTGCCAGCAGCGTAGAGCCACAGGGAGCAAAACTGTTTTTT
TRBJ1-4	.	TRBD1	TRBV30	CAWSRDSGGEKLFF	TGTGCCTGGAGTCGGGACAGTGGCGGTGAAAAACTGTTTTTT
TRBJ2-7	.	TRBD1	TRBV4-1	CASSQGQGASYEQYF	TGCGCCAGCAGCCAGGGGCAGGGGGCCTCCTACGAGCAGTACTTC
TRBJ1-1	.	.	TRBV10-3	CAISDEYNTEAFF	TGTGCCATCAGTGATGAGTATAACACTGAAGCTTTCTTT
TRBJ1-1	.	.	TRBV7-9	CASSLVAVNTEAFF	TGTGCCAGCAGCTTAGTTGCGGTCAACACTGAAGCTTTCTTT